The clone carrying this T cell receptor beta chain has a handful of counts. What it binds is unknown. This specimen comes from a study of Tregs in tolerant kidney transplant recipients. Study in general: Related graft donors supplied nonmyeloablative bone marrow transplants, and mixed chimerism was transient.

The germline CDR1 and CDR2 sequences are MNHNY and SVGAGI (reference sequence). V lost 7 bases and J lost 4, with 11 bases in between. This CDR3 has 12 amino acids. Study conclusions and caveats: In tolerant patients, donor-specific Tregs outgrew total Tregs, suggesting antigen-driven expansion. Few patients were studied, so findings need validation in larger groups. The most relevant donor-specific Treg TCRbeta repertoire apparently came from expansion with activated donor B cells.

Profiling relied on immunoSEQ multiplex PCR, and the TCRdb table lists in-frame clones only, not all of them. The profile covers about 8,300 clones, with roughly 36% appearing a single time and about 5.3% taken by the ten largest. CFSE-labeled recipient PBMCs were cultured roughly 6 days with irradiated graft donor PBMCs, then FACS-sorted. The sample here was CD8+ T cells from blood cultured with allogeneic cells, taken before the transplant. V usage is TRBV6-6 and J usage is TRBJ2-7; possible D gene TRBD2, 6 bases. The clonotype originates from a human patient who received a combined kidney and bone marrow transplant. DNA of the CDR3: TGTGCCAGCAAACGGGAGCGGTACGAGCAGTACTTC. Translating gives CASKRERYEQYF.